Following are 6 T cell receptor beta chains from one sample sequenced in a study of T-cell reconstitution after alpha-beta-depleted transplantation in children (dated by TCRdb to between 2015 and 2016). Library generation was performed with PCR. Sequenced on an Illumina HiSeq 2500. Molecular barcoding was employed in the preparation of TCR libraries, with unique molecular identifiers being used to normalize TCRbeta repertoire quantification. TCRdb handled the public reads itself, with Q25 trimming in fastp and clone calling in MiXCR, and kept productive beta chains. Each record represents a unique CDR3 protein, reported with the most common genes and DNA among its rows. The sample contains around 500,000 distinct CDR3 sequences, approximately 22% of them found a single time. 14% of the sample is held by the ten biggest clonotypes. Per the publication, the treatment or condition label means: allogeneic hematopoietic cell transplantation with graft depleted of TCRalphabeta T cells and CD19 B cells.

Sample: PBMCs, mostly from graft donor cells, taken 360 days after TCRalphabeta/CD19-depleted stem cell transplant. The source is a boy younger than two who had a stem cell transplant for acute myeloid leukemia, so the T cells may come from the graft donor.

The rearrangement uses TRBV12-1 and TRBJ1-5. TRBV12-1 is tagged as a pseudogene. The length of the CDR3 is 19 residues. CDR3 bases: TGTGCCAGCAGCTTGGGGAGAACGACCTACCCGAATAGCAATCAGCCCCAGCATTTT. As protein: CASSLGRTTYPNSNQPQHF.

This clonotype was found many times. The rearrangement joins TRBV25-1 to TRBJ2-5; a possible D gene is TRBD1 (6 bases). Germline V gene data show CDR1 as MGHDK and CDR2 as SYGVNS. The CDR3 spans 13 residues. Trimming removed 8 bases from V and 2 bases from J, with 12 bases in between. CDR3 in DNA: TGTGCCAGCGCCGGACAGAGACAAGAGACCCAGTACTTC. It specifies CASAGQRQETQYF.

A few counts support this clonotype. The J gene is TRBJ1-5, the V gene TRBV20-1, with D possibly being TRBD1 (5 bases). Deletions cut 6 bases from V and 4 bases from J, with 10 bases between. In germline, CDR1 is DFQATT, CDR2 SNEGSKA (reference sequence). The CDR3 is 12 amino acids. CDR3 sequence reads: CSAKGRNQPQHF. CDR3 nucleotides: TGCAGTGCAAAGGGGAGGAATCAGCCCCAGCATTTT.

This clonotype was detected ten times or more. CDR3 sequence: CSAADNSGNTIYF. DNA for the CDR3: TGCAGTGCGGCGGACAACTCTGGAAACACCATATATTTT. V gene TRBV20-1 combines with J gene TRBJ1-3, with D perhaps matching TRBD1 (5 bases). The germline V gene encodes CDR1 DFQATT and CDR2 SNEGSKA (reference sequence). V lost 6 bases to trimming and J lost 0 bases, with 9 bases between them. This CDR3 has 13 residues.

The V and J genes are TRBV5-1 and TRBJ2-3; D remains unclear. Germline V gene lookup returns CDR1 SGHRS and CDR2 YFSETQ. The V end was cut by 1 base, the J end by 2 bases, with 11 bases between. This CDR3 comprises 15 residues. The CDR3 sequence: CASSLPVGFTDTQYF. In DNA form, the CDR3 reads TGCGCCAGCAGCTTGCCAGTGGGATTCACAGATACGCAGTATTTT.

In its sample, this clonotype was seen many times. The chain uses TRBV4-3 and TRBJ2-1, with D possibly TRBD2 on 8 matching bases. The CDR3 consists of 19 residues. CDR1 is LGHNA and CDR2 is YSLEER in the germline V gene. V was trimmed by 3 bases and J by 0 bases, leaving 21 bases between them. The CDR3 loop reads CASSQEGASAGVSYNEQFF. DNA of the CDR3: TGCGCCAGCAGCCAGGAGGGGGCCTCAGCGGGGGTCTCCTACAATGAGCAGTTCTTC.